This T cell receptor beta chain appears in the sequencing data of a study of tumor and adjacent non-tumor tissue in lung cancer. Study in general: Aged roughly 31 to 76 years, patients included 9 to 11 men and 5 women with stage I to III disease.

CDR3 length: 14 amino acids. Germline values: CDR1 MNHNS, CDR2 SASEGT. Notes on the study in general: TCR diversity was significantly greater in tumor than normal lung tissue.

A modified ARM-PCR protocol with three rounds of nested PCR amplified TCRbeta. TCRdb re-derived calls from the multiplex PCR reads in MiXCR, one entry per CDR3 protein. The table has roughly 44,000 distinct CDR3 sequences, approximately 59% seen once; the top ten hold 19%. Turning to this clonotype: Its antigen is not identified. Compared with germline, one end of the junction differs, possibly owing to a read error.

RNA was extracted from bulk tissue without any cell sorting. The normal lung tissue was taken more than 3 cm from the tumor edge. Newly diagnosed lung cancer patients had thoracic surgery in China, August–November 2014, without prior chemotherapy. The TCR originated in a middle-aged woman with non-small cell lung cancer. The rearrangement links TRBV6-1 to TRBJ2-7, with D perhaps being TRBD1 or TRBD2 (5 bases each). The specimen was distant non-tumor lung tissue. CDR3 loop: CASNMPGLAYEQYF. The CDR3 DNA reads TGTGCAAGCAACATGCCGGGGCTCGCCTACGAGCAGTACTTC.